What follows is one T cell receptor (beta chain) and its context. Its target is unknown. Germline CDR1 is SGHRS and CDR2 is YFSETQ. With 0 bases removed from V and 6 bases from J, the gap between germline ends came to 12 bases. This CDR3 spans 14 amino acids. Healthy bone marrow donors formed the donor group. The study ran its PCR with 60 Vbeta and 13 Jbeta primers. TCRdb keeps only in-frame clones here, not all; method: immunoSEQ multiplex PCR. In the table there are around 90,000 clones, 86% of which are singletons. This sample stems from a study of cytomegalovirus exposure and HLA in healthy donors. Overall study results and limits: TCR sequences were mostly rare, though some public TCRs occurred in many donors. The number of N-insertions in an Asian-associated ancestry cluster was reportedly below the roughly 620-donor mean in a later analysis. Apparent HLA restriction characterized most CMV-associated TCR beta chains in a later analysis.

Sequencing was done on a sample of PBMCs. This sequence originates from a man in his thirties or forties in good health and CMV-seropositive. The gene calls are TRBV5-1 and TRBJ1-2, with D possibly TRBD1 on 5 matching bases. The CDR3 bases are TGCGCCAGCAGCTTGGCCCCAGGGTTAGATGGCTACACCTTC. This codes for CASSLAPGLDGYTF.